The entry below gives a single T cell receptor beta chain sequence along with its context. Its antigen is undetermined. The data derive from a study of identical twins. Template switching added a universal primer site; cDNA carried unique molecular identifiers. TCRdb processed the 5' RACE reads anew with MiXCR; each CDR3 protein has one entry. The table has 1.5 million to 2 million distinct CDR3 sequences, about 31% seen once; the top ten hold over 0.25%. Findings and limits, study-wide: Zero-insertion analyses might be partly confounded by invariant T cells like MAIT and iNKT.

V dropped 4 bases and J dropped 3 bases, with 16 bases sitting between them. CDR1 is MNHEY, CDR2 SMNVEV, per germline (reference sequence). This CDR3 contains 15 residues. This receptor was taken from a newborn girl in good health. This chain links TRBV27 with TRBJ2-7, with D perhaps assigned TRBD1 or TRBD2 (5 bases each). Material for sequencing was cord blood. CDR3 protein: CASSSLGARGYEQYF. The CDR3 nucleotides are TGTGCCAGCAGTTCCCTCGGGGCCCGGGGCTACGAGCAGTACTTC.